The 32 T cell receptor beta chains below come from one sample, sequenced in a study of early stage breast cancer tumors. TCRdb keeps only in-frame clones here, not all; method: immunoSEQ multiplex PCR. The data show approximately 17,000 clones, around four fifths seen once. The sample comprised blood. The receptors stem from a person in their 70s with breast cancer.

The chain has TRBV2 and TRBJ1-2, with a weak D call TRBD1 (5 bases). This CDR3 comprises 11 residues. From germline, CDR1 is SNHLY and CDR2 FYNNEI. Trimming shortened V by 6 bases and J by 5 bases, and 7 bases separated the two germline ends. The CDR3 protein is CASRGLYGYTF. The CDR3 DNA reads TGTGCCAGCAGGGGACTTTATGGCTACACCTTC.

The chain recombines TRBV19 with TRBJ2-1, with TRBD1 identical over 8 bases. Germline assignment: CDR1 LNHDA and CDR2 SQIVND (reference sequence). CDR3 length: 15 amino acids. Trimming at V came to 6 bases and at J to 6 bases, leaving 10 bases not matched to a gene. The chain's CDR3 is CASSSDREPANEQFF. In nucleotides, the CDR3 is TGTGCCAGTAGCTCGGACAGGGAACCCGCCAATGAGCAGTTCTTC.

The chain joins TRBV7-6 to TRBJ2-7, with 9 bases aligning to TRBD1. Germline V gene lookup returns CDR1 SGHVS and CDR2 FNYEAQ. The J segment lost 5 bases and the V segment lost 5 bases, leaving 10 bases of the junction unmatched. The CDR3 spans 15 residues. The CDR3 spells CASSQPTGGRDEQYF. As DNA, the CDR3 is TGTGCCAGCAGCCAGCCGACAGGGGGTCGGGACGAGCAGTACTTC.

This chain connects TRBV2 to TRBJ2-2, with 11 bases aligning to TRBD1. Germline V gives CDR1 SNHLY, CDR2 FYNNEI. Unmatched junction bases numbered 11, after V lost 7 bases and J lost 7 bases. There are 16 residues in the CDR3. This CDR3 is CASTIPGQGEFGELFF. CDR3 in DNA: TGTGCCAGCACCATTCCGGGACAGGGGGAATTCGGGGAGCTGTTTTTT.

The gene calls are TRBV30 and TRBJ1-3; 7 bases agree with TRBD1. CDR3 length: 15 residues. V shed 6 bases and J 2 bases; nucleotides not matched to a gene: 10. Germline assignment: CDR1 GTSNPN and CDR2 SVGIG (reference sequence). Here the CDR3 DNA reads TGTGCCTGCGTTCCAGACCAGGGGGCTGGAAACACCATATATTTT. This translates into CACVPDQGAGNTIYF.

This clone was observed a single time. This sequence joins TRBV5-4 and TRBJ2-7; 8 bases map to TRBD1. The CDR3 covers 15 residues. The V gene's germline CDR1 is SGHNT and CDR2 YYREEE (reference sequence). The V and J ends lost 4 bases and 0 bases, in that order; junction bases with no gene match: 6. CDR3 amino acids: CASSAQGAYSYEQYF. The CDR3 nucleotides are TGTGCCAGCAGCGCCCAGGGGGCTTACTCCTACGAGCAGTACTTC.

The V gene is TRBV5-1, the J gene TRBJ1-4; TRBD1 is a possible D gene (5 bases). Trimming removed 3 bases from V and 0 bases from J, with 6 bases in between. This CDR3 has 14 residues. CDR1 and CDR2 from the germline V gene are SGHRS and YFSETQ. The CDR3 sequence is CASSSTATNEKLFF. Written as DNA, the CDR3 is TGCGCCAGCAGCTCGACAGCAACTAATGAAAAACTGTTTTTT.

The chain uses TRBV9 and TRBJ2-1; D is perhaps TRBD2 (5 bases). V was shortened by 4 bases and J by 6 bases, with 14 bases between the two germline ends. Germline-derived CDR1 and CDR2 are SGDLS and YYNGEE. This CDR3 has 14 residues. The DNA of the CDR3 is TGTGCCAGCAGCCCCTCGGGCAGCGGCAATGAGCAGTTCTTC. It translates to CASSPSGSGNEQFF.

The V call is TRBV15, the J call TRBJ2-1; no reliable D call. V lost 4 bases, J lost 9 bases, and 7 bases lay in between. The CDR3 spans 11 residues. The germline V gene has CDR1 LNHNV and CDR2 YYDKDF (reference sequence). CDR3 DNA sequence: TGTGCCACCAGCAATGCCGGTGAGCAGTTCTTC. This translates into CATSNAGEQFF.

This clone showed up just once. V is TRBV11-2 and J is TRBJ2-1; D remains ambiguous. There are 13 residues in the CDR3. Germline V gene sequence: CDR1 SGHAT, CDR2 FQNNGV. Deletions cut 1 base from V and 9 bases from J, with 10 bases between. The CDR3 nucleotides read TGTGCCAGCAGCTTAGGAGCCACAGTTGAGCAGTTCTTC. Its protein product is CASSLGATVEQFF.

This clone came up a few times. The CDR3: CASSLSGEGYEQYF. The CDR3 DNA follows: TGTGCCAGCTCACTTAGCGGGGAGGGCTACGAGCAGTACTTC. This chain joins TRBV18 and TRBJ2-7, with 8 positions matching TRBD2. Trimming took 4 bases from V and 3 from J; bases not matched to a gene: 5. Looked up from germline, CDR1 is KGHSH and CDR2 is LQKENI. The CDR3 covers 14 residues.

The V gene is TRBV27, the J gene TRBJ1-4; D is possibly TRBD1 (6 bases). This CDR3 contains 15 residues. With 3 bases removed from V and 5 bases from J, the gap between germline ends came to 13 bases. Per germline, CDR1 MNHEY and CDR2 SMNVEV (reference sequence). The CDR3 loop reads CASSFADRLNEKLFF. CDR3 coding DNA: TGTGCCAGCAGTTTTGCGGACAGACTCAATGAAAAACTGTTTTTT.

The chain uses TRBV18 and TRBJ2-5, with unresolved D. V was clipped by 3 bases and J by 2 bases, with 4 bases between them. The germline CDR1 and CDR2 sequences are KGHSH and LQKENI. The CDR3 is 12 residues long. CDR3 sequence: CASSPGQETQYF. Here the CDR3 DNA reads TGTGCCAGCTCACCCGGGCAAGAGACCCAGTACTTC.

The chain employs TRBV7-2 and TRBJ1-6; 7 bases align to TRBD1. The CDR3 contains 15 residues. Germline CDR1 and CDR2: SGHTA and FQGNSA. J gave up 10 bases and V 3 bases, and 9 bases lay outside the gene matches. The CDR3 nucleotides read TGTGCCAGCAGCTTGGGCTGGACAGGTTCCTCACCCCTCCACTTT. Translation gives CASSLGWTGSSPLHF.

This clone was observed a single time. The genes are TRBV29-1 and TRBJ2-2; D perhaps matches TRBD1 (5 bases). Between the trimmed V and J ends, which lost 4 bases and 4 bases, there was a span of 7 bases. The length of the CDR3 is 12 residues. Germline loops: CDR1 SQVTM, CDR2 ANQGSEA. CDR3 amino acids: CSVVRGTGELFF. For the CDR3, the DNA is TGCAGCGTTGTTAGGGGCACCGGGGAGCTGTTTTTT.

CDR3 loop: CASRRASGQETQYF. In DNA form, the CDR3 reads TGTGCCAGCAGGAGGGCTAGCGGGCAAGAGACCCAGTACTTC. This rearrangement joins TRBV6-5 to TRBJ2-5, with TRBD2 matching 8 bases. Germline loops: CDR1 MNHEY, CDR2 SVGAGI. Trimming took 6 bases from V and 2 from J; bases not matched to a gene: 5. The CDR3 runs 14 residues.

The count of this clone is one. CDR3 in amino acids: CASSVSTAGPGAEAFF. The CDR3 DNA reads TGTGCCAGCAGCGTCTCTACAGCGGGGCCAGGGGCTGAAGCTTTCTTT. V and J are TRBV9 and TRBJ1-1; weak D call: TRBD1 (6 bases). Germline CDR1 SGDLS, CDR2 YYNGEE. The V and J ends lost 2 bases and 6 bases respectively, with 20 bases between them. The CDR3 runs to 16 residues.

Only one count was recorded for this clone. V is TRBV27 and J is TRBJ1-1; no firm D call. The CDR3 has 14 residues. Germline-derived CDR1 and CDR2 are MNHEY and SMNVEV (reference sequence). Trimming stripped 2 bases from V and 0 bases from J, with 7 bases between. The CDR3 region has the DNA TGTGCCAGCAGTTTAGCCTACCTGAACACTGAAGCTTTCTTT. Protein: CASSLAYLNTEAFF.

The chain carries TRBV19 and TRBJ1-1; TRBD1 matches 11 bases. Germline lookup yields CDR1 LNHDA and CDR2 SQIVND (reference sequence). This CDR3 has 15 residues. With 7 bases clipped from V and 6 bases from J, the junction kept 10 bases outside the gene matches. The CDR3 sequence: CASMGQGVGGPEAFF. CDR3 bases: TGTGCCAGTATGGGACAGGGGGTGGGGGGGCCTGAAGCTTTCTTT.

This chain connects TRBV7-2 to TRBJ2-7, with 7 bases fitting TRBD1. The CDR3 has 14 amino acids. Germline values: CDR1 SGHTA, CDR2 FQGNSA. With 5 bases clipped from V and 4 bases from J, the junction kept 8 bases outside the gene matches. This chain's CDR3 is CASSPQQGLYEQYF. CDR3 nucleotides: TGTGCCAGCAGCCCACAACAGGGGCTGTACGAGCAGTACTTC.

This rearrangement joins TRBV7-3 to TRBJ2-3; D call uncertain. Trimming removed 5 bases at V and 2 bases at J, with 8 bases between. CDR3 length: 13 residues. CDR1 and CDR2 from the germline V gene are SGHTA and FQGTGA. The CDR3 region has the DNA TGTGCCAGCAGCCCTATTCACACAGATACGCAGTATTTT. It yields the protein CASSPIHTDTQYF.

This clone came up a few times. CDR3 loop: CASSYSGDNSPLHF. The DNA for the CDR3 is TGTGCCAGCAGTTACTCAGGAGATAATTCACCCCTCCACTTT. This chain connects TRBV6-5 to TRBJ1-6; D is undetermined. CDR3 length: 14 amino acids. V was trimmed by 0 bases and J by 5 bases, leaving 5 bases between them. The germline V gene has CDR1 MNHEY and CDR2 SVGAGI.

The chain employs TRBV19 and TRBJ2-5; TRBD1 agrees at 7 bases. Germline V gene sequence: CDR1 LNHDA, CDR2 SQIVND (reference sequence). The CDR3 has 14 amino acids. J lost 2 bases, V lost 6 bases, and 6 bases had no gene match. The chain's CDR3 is CASSVTGLQETQYF. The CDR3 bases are TGTGCCAGTAGCGTGACAGGGCTACAAGAGACCCAGTACTTC.

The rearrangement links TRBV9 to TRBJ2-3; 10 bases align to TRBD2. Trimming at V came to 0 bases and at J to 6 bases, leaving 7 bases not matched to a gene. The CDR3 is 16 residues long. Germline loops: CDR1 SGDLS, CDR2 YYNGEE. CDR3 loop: CASSVGSSGGSDTQYF. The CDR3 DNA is TGTGCCAGCAGCGTAGGTAGTAGCGGGGGGTCGGATACGCAGTATTTT.

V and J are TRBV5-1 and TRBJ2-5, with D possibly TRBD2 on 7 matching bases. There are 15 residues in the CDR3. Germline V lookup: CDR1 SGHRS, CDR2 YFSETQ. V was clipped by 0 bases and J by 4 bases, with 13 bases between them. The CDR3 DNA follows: TGCGCCAGCAGCTTGGAGATCGGGGGGCCAGAGACCCAGTACTTC. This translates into CASSLEIGGPETQYF. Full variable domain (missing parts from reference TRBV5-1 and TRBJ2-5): KAGVTQTPRYLIKTRGQQVTLSCSPISGHRSVSWYQQTPGQGLQFLFEYFSETQRNKGNFPGRFSGRQFSNSRSEMNVSTLELGDSALYLCASSLEIGGPETQYFGPGTRLLVL.

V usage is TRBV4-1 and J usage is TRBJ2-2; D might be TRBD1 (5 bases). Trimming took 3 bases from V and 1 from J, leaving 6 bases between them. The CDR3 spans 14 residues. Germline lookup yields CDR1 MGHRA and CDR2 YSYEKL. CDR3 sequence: CASSQTENTGELFF. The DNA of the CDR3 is TGCGCCAGCAGCCAGACAGAGAACACCGGGGAGCTGTTTTTT.

The CDR3 DNA reads TGTGCCAGCAGCTCAACAGGGAACGCTGGAAACACCATATATTTT. Its protein product is CASSSTGNAGNTIYF. This chain links TRBV7-9 with TRBJ1-3; perhaps TRBD1 as D (6 bases). The V gene's germline CDR1 is SEHNR and CDR2 FQNEAQ (reference sequence). This CDR3 is built from 15 residues. Trimming took off 4 bases at V and 2 bases at J, with 12 bases between the two ends.

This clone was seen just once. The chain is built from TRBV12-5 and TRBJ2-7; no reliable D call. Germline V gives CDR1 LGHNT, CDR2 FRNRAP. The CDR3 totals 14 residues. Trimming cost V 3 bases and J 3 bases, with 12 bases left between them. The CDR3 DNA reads TGTGCTAGTGGTTTCCCCCCTGGAGACTACGAGCAGTACTTC. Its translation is CASGFPPGDYEQYF.

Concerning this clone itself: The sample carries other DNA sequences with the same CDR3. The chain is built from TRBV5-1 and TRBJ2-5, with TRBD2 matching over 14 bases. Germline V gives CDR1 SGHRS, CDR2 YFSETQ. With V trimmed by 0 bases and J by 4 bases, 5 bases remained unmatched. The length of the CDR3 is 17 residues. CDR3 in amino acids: CASSLATSGGAGETQYF. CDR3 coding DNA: TGCGCCAGCAGCTTGGCGACTAGCGGGGGGGCCGGAGAGACCCAGTACTTC.

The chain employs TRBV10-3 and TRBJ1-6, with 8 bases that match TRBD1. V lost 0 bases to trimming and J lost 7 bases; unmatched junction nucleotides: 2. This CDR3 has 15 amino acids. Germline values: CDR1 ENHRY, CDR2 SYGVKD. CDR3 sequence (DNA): TGTGCCATCAGTGAGTCTTACAGGGGGAATTCACCCCTCCACTTT. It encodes CAISESYRGNSPLHF.

This CDR3 is CASSFTGVEKLFF. For the CDR3, the DNA is TGTGCCAGTAGTTTCACAGGGGTGGAAAAACTGTTTTTT. The chain links TRBV19 to TRBJ1-4, with TRBD1 identical over 7 bases. The V gene's germline CDR1 is LNHDA and CDR2 SQIVND (reference sequence). This CDR3 is built from 13 residues. Trimming cost V 5 bases and J 8 bases; bases outside gene matches: 5.

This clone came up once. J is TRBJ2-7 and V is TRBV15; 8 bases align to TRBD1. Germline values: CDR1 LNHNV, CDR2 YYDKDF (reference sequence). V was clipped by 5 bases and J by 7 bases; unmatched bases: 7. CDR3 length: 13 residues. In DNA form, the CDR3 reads TGTGCCACCAGCGGCGACAGGGGTGCTGAGCAGTACTTC. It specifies CATSGDRGAEQYF.